This TCR beta chain was captured in a study of identifying expanded T cells in peripheral blood. Healthy donors had no documented immune events, such as infections, while sampled. This clone was picked up a small number of times. The antigen is undetermined. This CDR3 is built from 14 residues. V lost 5 bases and J 2 bases, leaving 11 bases between the germline ends. Germline lookup yields CDR1 SGDLS and CDR2 YYNGEE. General study results and limits: Variance in clone template counts between approximately 2-week samples significantly increased with total template count across all healthy donors. Over around two and four weeks, about 17 and 20 clones changed, versus around 1.3 between replicates.

Profiled with immunoSEQ multiplex PCR; TCRdb holds only in-frame clones, not every one. There are around 68,000 clones in the sample; roughly 86% occur only once, and about 4.5% lies in the top ten. Sequences were obtained from blood. The gene calls are TRBV9 and TRBJ1-5, with TRBD1 as a possible D gene (6 bases). This TCR was sampled from a person aged 18-70 years in good health. CDR3 sequence (DNA): TGTGCCAGCAGTCATGGGGGCGGCAATCAGCCCCAGCATTTT. It encodes CASSHGGGNQPQHF.